This TCR beta chain came from a study of cytomegalovirus exposure and HLA in healthy donors. In the study overall: Roughly 85 million unique TCRs from HLA-typed donors made up an early data release. Among the approximately 410 genotyped donors, approximately 81% were placed in the Caucasian-associated ancestry cluster.

J lost 5 bases, V lost 0 bases, and 3 bases had no gene match. Germline CDR1 MGHRA, CDR2 YSYEKL. This CDR3 has 15 residues. The PCR used 60 Vbeta and 13 Jbeta primers. Profiling relied on immunoSEQ multiplex PCR, and the TCRdb table lists in-frame clones only, not all of them. Among about 250,000 clones listed, roughly two thirds were seen once. Source material: PBMCs. The receptor's source is a female donor in good health and CMV-seronegative. The V call is TRBV4-1, the J call TRBJ1-3; TRBD1 matches at 8 bases. The CDR3 reads CASSQEAGGRNTIYF. The CDR3 DNA reads TGCGCCAGCAGCCAAGAAGCAGGGGGCAGAAACACCATATATTTT.